The clone carrying this T cell receptor beta chain was observed at least ten times. Its antigen is as yet unknown. Trimming took 6 bases from V and 2 from J, leaving 10 bases between them. Looked up from germline, CDR1 is SNHLY and CDR2 is FYNNEI. The CDR3 covers 13 residues. PBMCs came from roughly 10 ml of fresh peripheral blood. The record originates from a study of Graves' ophthalmopathy and Graves' hyperthyroidism. Study context: Before any treatment, peripheral blood was taken at the initial diagnosis.

The study amplified TCR beta CDR3 regions using RNA transcripts. Second-round multiplex PCR followed a first-round RT-PCR using HTBI primers. One entry per CDR3 protein results from TCRdb running MiXCR on the multiplex PCR reads. The table includes around 340,000 distinct CDR3 sequences, 17% detected once. Study-wide points: A majority of expanded thyroid clonotypes exceeding 0.001 frequency were likewise present in blood. The model reached approximately 70% sensitivity and about 72% specificity for predicting ophthalmopathy progression.

The TCR originated in an adult man with Graves' ophthalmopathy. The chain combines TRBV2 with TRBJ1-1; D is perhaps TRBD1 (5 bases). Sequencing was done on a sample of peripheral blood. CDR3 region: CASRAQGNTEAFF. Here the CDR3 DNA reads TGTGCCAGCAGAGCTCAGGGAAACACTGAAGCTTTCTTT.